These 18 T cell receptor beta chains came from one sample sequenced in a study of blood T cell repertoires in COVID-19 (dated by TCRdb to 2020 to 2022). Library preparation employed the immunoSEQ multiplex PCR assay. TCRdb obtained this table from immuneACCESS and retained in-frame rearrangements with V and J assigned. These tables miss some clones; where compared with another copy, unresolved V genes account for less than half of the shortfall, and the remainder is unexplained. In this sample the table shows roughly 180,000 clones, roughly 80% of which occur a single time. Approximately 5.1% of the sample comes from the top ten. Sequenced sample: PBMCs or T cells enriched from blood (not recorded which). The receptors derive from a woman aged 40-49 years with acute COVID-19.

This chain uses TRBV5-1 with TRBJ2-1; D perhaps matches TRBD1 (6 bases). The V and J ends lost 8 bases and 2 bases respectively, with 17 bases between them. The CDR3 is 15 residues long. Germline values: CDR1 SGHRS, CDR2 YFSETQ. The CDR3 DNA reads as TGCGCCAGTTCCCGAGGGGGATGGGCCTACAATGAGCAGTTCTTC. Translated: CASSRGGWAYNEQFF.

CDR3 protein: CASKRTASYEQYV. Written as DNA, the CDR3 is TGTGCCAGCAAAAGGACTGCCTCCTACGAGCAGTACGTC. The chain has TRBV6-5 and TRBJ2-7, with a tentative D call TRBD2 (5 bases). Trimming pared 7 bases from V and 0 bases from J, leaving 10 bases between. In germline, CDR1 is MNHEY, CDR2 SVGAGI. The CDR3 is 13 residues long.

The J gene is TRBJ1-6, the V gene TRBV30, with a possible D match to TRBD1 (5 bases). CDR3 length equals 14 residues. V was trimmed by 5 bases and J by 6 bases, leaving 14 bases between them. Germline V gene lookup returns CDR1 GTSNPN and CDR2 SVGIG (reference sequence). The CDR3 bases are TGTGCCTGGGAACCGAAGGGGTTTAATTCACCCCTCCACTTT. It encodes CAWEPKGFNSPLHF.

The rearrangement joins TRBV6-5 to TRBJ2-3, with D perhaps TRBD1 (6 bases). The CDR3 has 14 amino acids. Germline CDR1 and CDR2: MNHEY and SVGAGI. V dropped 11 bases and J dropped 1 base, with 16 bases sitting between them. The CDR3 protein is CAGGPVLGTDTQYF. The CDR3 nucleotides are TGTGCCGGGGGCCCGGTTCTAGGCACAGATACGCAGTATTTT.

V and J are TRBV5-5 and TRBJ1-2; D perhaps matches TRBD1 (6 bases). Between the trimmed V and J ends, which lost 8 bases and 10 bases, there was a span of 24 bases. The CDR3 runs to 14 residues. Germline CDR1 reads SGHKS; CDR2 reads YYEKEE (reference sequence). The CDR3 reads CASQRGPEQGPYTF. CDR3 sequence (DNA): TGTGCCAGTCAACGGGGCCCGGAACAGGGTCCCTACACCTTC.

The CDR3 protein is CASSLVLAGATDTQYF. The CDR3 DNA follows: TGTGCCAGCAGCTTAGTCTTAGCGGGAGCAACAGATACGCAGTATTTT. The chain combines TRBV7-9 with TRBJ2-3; TRBD2 agrees at 9 bases. Germline V CDR1 and CDR2: SEHNR, FQNEAQ (reference sequence). V shed 1 base and J 3 bases; nucleotides not matched to a gene: 5. The CDR3 has 16 amino acids.

Only a few counts were recorded for this clone. The chain is built from TRBV27 and TRBJ2-7; D may be TRBD2 (6 bases). The V gene lost 6 bases and the J gene lost 1 base, with 10 bases spanning the gap. Germline V gene data show CDR1 as MNHEY and CDR2 as SMNVEV (reference sequence). The CDR3 is 13 residues long. The CDR3 DNA sequence: TGTGCCAGCAGAACCGGGAGTTCCTACGAGCAGTACTTC. It codes for CASRTGSSYEQYF.

Comment on this clone: Compared with germline, one end of the junction differs, possibly owing to a read error. This sequence joins TRBV7-7 and TRBJ2-1; 7 positions match TRBD2. Germline CDR1 SSHAT, CDR2 FNYEAQ (reference sequence). This CDR3 is 13 amino acids long. DNA for the CDR3: TGTGCTAGCAGCTCGGGACTAAACAATGAGCAGTTCTTC. It is translated as CASSSGLNNEQFF.

The chain is built from TRBV29-1 and TRBJ2-7; 10 nucleotides agree with TRBD2. V shed 5 bases and J 2 bases; nucleotides not matched to a gene: 15. Germline CDR1 reads SQVTM; CDR2 reads ANQGSEA. CDR3 size: 17 residues. The CDR3 sequence is CSVKGPLSGRDPYEQYF. DNA of the CDR3: TGCAGCGTTAAGGGACCCCTCAGCGGGAGGGATCCCTACGAGCAGTACTTC.

There are a few counts of this clone. V is TRBV6-1 and J is TRBJ2-6; possible D gene TRBD1, 6 bases. The length of the CDR3 is 19 residues. Germline CDR1 and CDR2: MNHNS and SASEGT. V lost 0 bases and J lost 4, with 19 bases in between. CDR3 coding DNA: TGTGCCAGCAGTGAAGCGGTCCCGGGACATCGAGCGGGGGCCAACGTCCTGACTTTC. It encodes CASSEAVPGHRAGANVLTF.

The V and J genes are TRBV5-1 and TRBJ1-2; 7 bases agree with TRBD1. The V and J ends lost 3 bases and 5 bases, in that order; junction bases with no gene match: 7. Per the germline V gene, CDR1 is SGHRS and CDR2 is YFSETQ. The CDR3 length is 14 residues. The CDR3 nucleotides read TGCGCCAGCAGCTCCCCGGGACAGACTTATGGCTACACCTTC. Translated, it gives CASSSPGQTYGYTF.

The chain employs TRBV7-8 and TRBJ1-6; D is unclear. Looked up from germline, CDR1 is SGHVS and CDR2 is FQNEAQ. The CDR3 has 14 amino acids. Deletions cut 0 bases from V and 12 bases from J, with 12 bases between. In nucleotides, the CDR3 is TGTGCCAGCAGCTTAGCCGAGGGAATTGTACCCCTCCACTTT. Translation: CASSLAEGIVPLHF. Variable domain in full (rest from reference TRBV7-8 and TRBJ1-6): GAGVSQSPRYKVAKRGQDVALRCDPISGHVSLFWYQQALGQGPEFLTYFQNEAQLDKSGLPSDRFFAERPEGSVSTLKIQRTQQEDSAVYLCASSLAEGIVPLHFGNGTRLTVT.

This sequence joins TRBV3-1 (or the pseudogene TRBV3-2) and TRBJ1-1; D not certain. V lost 1 base and J lost 2, with 11 bases in between. CDR1 and CDR2 (germline): LGHDT, YNNKEL (reference sequence). This CDR3 has 15 amino acids. This CDR3 is CASSQAGRPNTEAFF. The CDR3 DNA sequence: TGTGCCAGCAGCCAAGCGGGTCGCCCAAACACTGAAGCTTTCTTT.

The chain recombines TRBV7-9 with TRBJ2-4; no firm D call. Germline loops: CDR1 SEHNR, CDR2 FQNEAQ (reference sequence). CDR3 length: 11 amino acids. CDR3 protein: CVLEPKNIQYF. The CDR3 region has the DNA TGTGTTCTGGAGCCAAAAAACATTCAGTACTTC.

The chain recombines TRBV13 with TRBJ2-1; 7 bases match TRBD1. CDR3 length equals 15 residues. V lost 1 base and J lost 8; bases outside the gene matches: 8. Germline assignment: CDR1 PRHDT and CDR2 FYEKMQ (reference sequence). Here the CDR3 reads CASSLEGGPFYEQFF. The CDR3 nucleotides read TGTGCCAGCAGCTTAGAAGGGGGCCCATTTTATGAGCAGTTCTTC.

This chain links TRBV28 with TRBJ2-2; perhaps TRBD1 as D (6 bases). There are 14 residues in the CDR3. Germline assignment: CDR1 MDHEN and CDR2 SYDVKM. Trimming stripped 4 bases from V and 4 bases from J, with 10 bases between. CDR3 residues: CASSSLQGTGELFF. The CDR3, as DNA: TGTGCCAGCAGTTCACTACAGGGCACCGGGGAGCTGTTTTTT.

The chain carries TRBV12-5 and TRBJ2-7; 8 nucleotides agree with TRBD1. Germline V gene lookup returns CDR1 LGHNT and CDR2 FRNRAP. The CDR3 spans 13 residues. V gave up 3 bases and J gave up 3 bases; unmatched junction bases: 1. The CDR3 nucleotides are TGTGCTAGTGGTTTCGGACAGGGCTACGAGCAGTACTTC. This gives the protein CASGFGQGYEQYF.

This clone was detected ten times or more. The V and J genes are TRBV7-3 and TRBJ2-1; no reliable D call. CDR1 is SGHTA and CDR2 is FQGTGA in the germline V gene. The CDR3 consists of 16 residues. V was shortened by 5 bases and J by 0 bases, with 14 bases between the two germline ends. The CDR3 DNA reads TGTGCCAGCAGCCCTCAACCCCATAGCTCCTACAATGAGCAGTTCTTC. This gives the protein CASSPQPHSSYNEQFF. Complete variable domain (other parts from reference TRBV7-3 and TRBJ2-1): GAGVSQTPSNKVTEKGKYVELRCDPISGHTALYWYRQSLGQGPEFLIYFQGTGAADDSGLPNDRFFAVRPEGSVSTLKIQRTERGDSAVYLCASSPQPHSSYNEQFFGPGTRLTVL.